The rows below give T cell receptor beta chains drawn from one sample of a study of cytomegalovirus exposure and HLA in healthy donors. Generated by immunoSEQ multiplex PCR, the TCRdb table keeps only in-frame clones and is missing some. The sample carries about 76,000 clones, under 85% recorded once. Sample: PBMCs. The source is a woman between 40 and 55 years old in good health and CMV-seropositive. CDR3s include the opening cysteine and the closing phenylalanine or tryptophan. The order of the fields is CDR3 length, clone size, D gene, J gene, V gene, CDR3 protein, CDR3 DNA. D genes are given only for firm matches. Clone sizes are given selectively: once, few, many, or a class where the clone is expanded.

CDR3 length: 15; clone size: NA; D gene: TRBD1; J gene: TRBJ2-7; V gene: TRBV6-6; CDR3 protein: CASSIGQGRSYEQYF; CDR3 DNA: TGTGCCAGCAGTATCGGACAGGGACGGTCTTACGAGCAGTACTTC
CDR3 length: 17; clone size: NA; D gene: NA; J gene: TRBJ2-3; V gene: TRBV4-3; CDR3 protein: CASSQEATGGEEDTQYF; CDR3 DNA: TGCGCCAGCAGCCAAGAGGCCACGGGGGGCGAGGAAGATACGCAGTATTTT
CDR3 length: 16; clone size: many; D gene: NA; J gene: TRBJ2-1; V gene: TRBV7-8; CDR3 protein: CASSYSPDSSYNEQFF; CDR3 DNA: TGTGCCAGCAGCTATAGTCCGGACAGCTCCTACAATGAGCAGTTCTTC
CDR3 length: 14; clone size: NA; D gene: TRBD1; J gene: TRBJ1-2; V gene: TRBV5-1; CDR3 protein: CASSPDRGNYGYTF; CDR3 DNA: TGCGCCAGCAGCCCGGACAGGGGCAACTATGGCTACACCTTC
CDR3 length: 13; clone size: NA; D gene: TRBD1; J gene: TRBJ1-1; V gene: TRBV28; CDR3 protein: CASQTGEGTEAFF; CDR3 DNA: TGTGCCAGCCAGACAGGGGAGGGGACTGAAGCTTTCTTT
CDR3 length: 15; clone size: once; D gene: NA; J gene: TRBJ1-2; V gene: TRBV4-2; CDR3 protein: CASSLSPGGDYGYTF; CDR3 DNA: TGTGCCAGCAGCCTAAGCCCGGGGGGGGACTATGGCTACACCTTC
CDR3 length: 16; clone size: NA; D gene: NA; J gene: TRBJ2-1; V gene: TRBV5-1; CDR3 protein: CASSLAGTGAYNEQFF; CDR3 DNA: TGCGCCAGCAGCTTGGCCGGGACTGGGGCCTACAATGAGCAGTTCTTC
CDR3 length: 16; clone size: NA; D gene: TRBD1; J gene: TRBJ1-5; V gene: TRBV6-1; CDR3 protein: CASSARDRGSNQPQHF; CDR3 DNA: TGTGCCAGCAGTGCCCGGGACAGAGGTAGCAATCAGCCCCAGCATTTT
CDR3 length: 15; clone size: NA; D gene: TRBD1; J gene: TRBJ1-6; V gene: TRBV9; CDR3 protein: CASSPGTGSNSPLHF; CDR3 DNA: TGTGCCAGCAGCCCCGGGACAGGGTCGAATTCACCCCTCCACTTT
CDR3 length: 18; clone size: NA; D gene: TRBD2; J gene: TRBJ2-2; V gene: TRBV4-1; CDR3 protein: CASSPGDGLAGVTGELFF; CDR3 DNA: TGCGCCAGCAGCCCGGGAGATGGGCTAGCGGGAGTAACCGGGGAGCTGTTTTTT
CDR3 length: 13; clone size: NA; D gene: NA; J gene: TRBJ1-2; V gene: TRBV28; CDR3 protein: CASTIGGHYGYTF; CDR3 DNA: TGTGCCAGCACGATAGGTGGGCACTATGGCTACACCTTC
CDR3 length: 13; clone size: NA; D gene: NA; J gene: TRBJ1-2; V gene: TRBV19; CDR3 protein: CASRKVSGDGYTF; CDR3 DNA: TGTGCCAGTAGGAAGGTTTCAGGGGATGGCTACACCTTC
CDR3 length: 14; clone size: NA; D gene: NA; J gene: TRBJ1-2; V gene: TRBV11-2; CDR3 protein: CASSLGQALYGYTF; CDR3 DNA: TGTGCCAGCAGCTTAGGACAGGCTTTATATGGCTACACCTTC
CDR3 length: 11; clone size: NA; D gene: NA; J gene: TRBJ2-2; V gene: TRBV30; CDR3 protein: CAGGRAGELFF; CDR3 DNA: TGTGCCGGGGGCCGGGCCGGGGAGCTGTTTTTT
CDR3 length: 15; clone size: NA; D gene: NA; J gene: TRBJ2-1; V gene: TRBV10-3; CDR3 protein: CAIRKADSSYNEQFF; CDR3 DNA: TGTGCCATCAGAAAAGCCGATAGCTCCTACAATGAGCAGTTCTTC
CDR3 length: 15; clone size: NA; D gene: TRBD1; J gene: TRBJ2-4; V gene: TRBV6-5; CDR3 protein: CASSSYEGAKNIQYF; CDR3 DNA: TGTGCCAGCAGTTCCTATGAGGGGGCAAAAAACATTCAGTACTTC
CDR3 length: 15; clone size: NA; D gene: NA; J gene: TRBJ1-3; V gene: TRBV25-1; CDR3 protein: CASSWTDNPRNTIYF; CDR3 DNA: TGTGCCAGCTCGTGGACGGACAACCCACGAAACACCATATATTTT
CDR3 length: 15; clone size: NA; D gene: NA; J gene: TRBJ1-1; V gene: TRBV6-5; CDR3 protein: CASSYSVGREGEAFF; CDR3 DNA: TGTGCCAGCAGTTACTCTGTAGGCCGTGAGGGTGAAGCTTTCTTT
CDR3 length: 14; clone size: NA; D gene: NA; J gene: TRBJ2-3; V gene: TRBV6-5; CDR3 protein: CASTTGVSTDTQYF; CDR3 DNA: TGTGCCAGCACCACCGGGGTTAGCACAGATACGCAGTATTTT
CDR3 length: 13; clone size: few; D gene: NA; J gene: TRBJ2-1; V gene: TRBV6-1; CDR3 protein: CASSGTEYNEQFF; CDR3 DNA: TGTGCCAGCAGTGGGACAGAGTACAATGAGCAGTTCTTC